Listed below are T cell receptor beta chains from one sample, sequenced in a study of monozygotic twins with inflammatory bowel disease. Reanalyzing the 5' RACE reads, TCRdb keeps one entry per CDR3 protein, without DNA. The sample yields about 450,000 distinct CDR3 sequences, of which the top ten take up approximately 2.4%. Input material: blood. Source of these receptors: a human donor with ulcerative colitis or Crohn's disease, or a healthy co-twin of an affected twin (not recorded which). CDR3s include the opening cysteine and the closing phenylalanine or tryptophan.

len: 15
j_gene: TRBJ1-5
v_gene: TRBV7-9
CDR3aa: CASSPGGSSNQPQHF

len: 16
j_gene: TRBJ2-3
v_gene: TRBV12-3/TRBV12-4
CDR3aa: CASRPQGTPHTDTQYF

len: 14
j_gene: TRBJ2-3
v_gene: TRBV2
CDR3aa: CASRGDRNTDTQYF

len: 14
j_gene: TRBJ2-1
v_gene: TRBV18
CDR3aa: CASSPLLANNEQFF

len: 14
j_gene: TRBJ1-3
v_gene: TRBV30
CDR3aa: CACSGPNSGNTIYF

len: 16
j_gene: TRBJ1-3
v_gene: TRBV5-1
CDR3aa: CASSLAGQISGTTIYF

len: 13
j_gene: TRBJ1-1
v_gene: TRBV10-3
CDR3aa: CAISGGRRTEAFF

len: 12
j_gene: TRBJ2-1
v_gene: TRBV30
CDR3aa: CAWRAPPNEQFF

len: 14
j_gene: TRBJ2-3
v_gene: TRBV20-1
CDR3aa: CSARIIRGTDTQYF

len: 16
j_gene: TRBJ2-2
v_gene: TRBV25-1
CDR3aa: CASSERRDTPTGELFF

len: 13
j_gene: TRBJ2-2
v_gene: TRBV12-3/TRBV12-4
CDR3aa: CASSSYGSGELFF

len: 15
j_gene: TRBJ2-3
v_gene: TRBV4-2
CDR3aa: CASSPRQFATDTQYF

len: 13
j_gene: TRBJ2-3
v_gene: TRBV7-9
CDR3aa: CASSTNSMNTQYF